The 22 T cell receptor beta chains listed next were all sequenced from one sample in a study of T and B cells in COVID-19 patients. Blood genomic DNA input for TRB amplification was roughly 230-550 ng. TRB rearrangements were amplified by multiplex PCR with BIOMED2 TRB-A/B primers. TCRdb passed the multiplex PCR reads through MiXCR, listing each CDR3 protein once. The sample contains more than 7,500 distinct CDR3 sequences, roughly 30% of which appear only once. The sequencing input was blood. These receptor sequences come from a human donor with active COVID-19.

Relative to its sample, this clonotype is medium-sized. The chain is built from TRBV6-2 or TRBV6-3 and TRBJ2-3; 10 bases are shared with TRBD1. The CDR3 is made up of 16 amino acids. The V gene end was trimmed by 5 bases and the J gene end by 2 bases; junction bases not matched to a gene: 7. From germline, CDR1 is MNHEY and CDR2 SVGEGT. The CDR3 here is CASSTRDRGYTDTQYF. The CDR3 nucleotides are TGTGCCAGCAGTACAAGGGACAGGGGATACACAGATACGCAGTATTTT.

The genes are TRBV15 and TRBJ2-3, with 8 positions matching TRBD2. Per the germline V gene, CDR1 is LNHNV and CDR2 is YYDKDF (reference sequence). The CDR3 contains 15 residues. The junction had 7 bases not matched to a gene; V was cut back by 0 bases and J by 8 bases. The DNA of the CDR3 is TGTGCCACCAGCAGAGATAGTATTAGCGGGGTTACGCAGTATTTT. The encoded protein is CATSRDSISGVTQYF. Combining the CDR3 with reference TRBV15 and TRBJ2-3 gives the whole variable domain DAMVIQNPRYQVTQFGKPVTLSCSQTLNHNVMYWYQQKSSQAPKLLFHYYDKDFNNEADTPDNFQSRRPNTSFCFLDIRSPGLGDTAMYLCATSRDSISGVTQYFGPGTRLTVL.

A remark on this clonotype: Being one base from a much bigger clone, this may be a read error. V usage is TRBV12-3 or TRBV12-4 and J usage is TRBJ2-2; 10 bases line up with TRBD1. This CDR3 spans 14 amino acids. The V segment lost 6 bases and the J segment 9 bases; nucleotides outside the gene matches: 7. CDR3: CASSWGQGIWELFF. CDR3 coding DNA: TGTGCCAGCAGCTGGGGACAGGGGATCTGGGAGCTGTTTTTT.

In this sample, this clonotype turned up a few times. V usage is TRBV5-4 and J usage is TRBJ2-5, with TRBD2 matching 11 bases. V shed 4 bases, J shed 1 base, and the junction held 6 bases outside the gene matches. The CDR3 is 16 residues long. CDR1 and CDR2 from the germline V gene are SGHNT and YYREEE (reference sequence). The CDR3 DNA reads TGTGCCAGCAGCCGAGGGCTAGCGGGGGGCCAAGAGACCCAGTACTTC. Translating it yields CASSRGLAGGQETQYF. The whole variable domain, remainder taken from reference TRBV5-4 and TRBJ2-5, is ETGVTQSPTHLIKTRGQQVTLRCSSQSGHNTVSWYQQALGQGPQFIFQYYREEENGRGNFPPRFSGLQFPNYSSELNVNALELDDSALYLCASSRGLAGGQETQYFGPGTRLLVL.

This clonotype is labeled as medium-sized. The rearrangement joins TRBV19 to TRBJ2-1, with a weak D call TRBD2 (6 bases). The CDR3 covers 12 residues. V was clipped by 3 bases and J by 10 bases, with 10 bases between them. Germline CDR1 reads LNHDA; CDR2 reads SQIVND (reference sequence). The CDR3: CASSIGGREQFF. In DNA form, the CDR3 reads TGTGCCAGTAGTATCGGGGGTAGGGAGCAGTTCTTC. Filled out from reference TRBV19 and TRBJ2-1, the complete variable domain reads DGGITQSPKYLFRKEGQNVTLSCEQNLNHDAMYWYRQDPGQGLRLIYYSQIVNDFQKGDIAEGYSVSREKKESFPLTVTSAQKNPTAFYLCASSIGGREQFFGPGTRLTVL.

This clonotype is labeled as medium-sized (0.01 to 0.1%). V and J are TRBV15 and TRBJ1-2; 7 nucleotides align to TRBD1. The trim removed 1 base at V and 6 bases at J, leaving 5 bases unmatched. CDR3 size: 14 residues. Germline V gives CDR1 LNHNV, CDR2 YYDKDF (reference sequence). CDR3 sequence reads: CATSRGQGRDGYTF. The CDR3 DNA sequence: TGTGCCACCAGCAGAGGACAGGGAAGAGATGGCTACACCTTC.

This clonotype is medium-sized (0.01 to 0.1%) within its sample. V is TRBV6-5 and J is TRBJ2-2, with D perhaps given as TRBD1 or TRBD2 (5 bases each). CDR3 size: 13 residues. Trimming shortened V by 8 bases and J by 3 bases, and 10 bases separated the two germline ends. In germline, CDR1 is MNHEY, CDR2 SVGAGI. The CDR3 spells CASGKGHTGELFF. For the CDR3, the DNA is TGTGCCAGCGGAAAGGGACACACCGGGGAGCTGTTTTTT.

This clonotype ranks as medium-sized. The gene calls are TRBV19 and TRBJ1-5, with D unresolved. Germline assignment: CDR1 LNHDA and CDR2 SQIVND (reference sequence). Between the trimmed V and J ends, which lost 6 bases and 1 base, there was a span of 13 bases. The CDR3 sequence is 15 residues long. The CDR3 is CASRFGFSSNQPQHF. DNA of the CDR3: TGTGCCAGTAGGTTTGGGTTTTCGAGCAATCAGCCCCAGCATTTT.

The V call is TRBV7-9, the J call TRBJ2-5; D gene ambiguous. CDR3 length: 12 residues. V was trimmed by 4 bases and J by 5 bases, leaving 8 bases between them. In germline, CDR1 is SEHNR, CDR2 FQNEAQ (reference sequence). The CDR3: CASSSTGETQYF. The CDR3, as DNA: TGTGCCAGCAGCTCAACCGGCGAGACCCAGTACTTC. Supplemented by reference TRBV7-9 and TRBJ2-5, the full variable domain reads DTGVSQNPRHKITKRGQNVTFRCDPISEHNRLYWYRQTLGQGPEFLTYFQNEAQLEKSRLLSDRFSAERPKGSFSTLEIQRTEQGDSAMYLCASSSTGETQYFGPGTRLLVL.

The chain joins TRBV24-1 to TRBJ2-3; perhaps D is TRBD1 or TRBD2 (5 bases each). CDR3 length equals 16 residues. The germline CDR1 and CDR2 sequences are KGHDR and SFDVKD. Deletions cut 1 base from V and 8 bases from J, with 18 bases between. The CDR3 DNA sequence: TGTGCCACCAGTGATTTTTCGGGACGGAGTTGGGGTACGCAGTATTTT. As protein: CATSDFSGRSWGTQYF.

Written as DNA, the CDR3 is TGTGCCAGCTCGTCCGGGACAGGGGGAAATGGCTACACCTTC. The encoded protein is CASSSGTGGNGYTF. The rearrangement uses TRBV18 and TRBJ1-2, with 11 bases lining up with TRBD1. With V trimmed by 6 bases and J by 6 bases, 6 bases remained unmatched. The CDR3 is made up of 14 amino acids. Germline V gene lookup returns CDR1 KGHSH and CDR2 LQKENI.

By share of the sample, this clonotype is medium-sized. The chain recombines TRBV5-6 with TRBJ2-7; 8 bases align to TRBD1. The CDR3 is made up of 14 amino acids. The germline gives CDR1 SGHDT, CDR2 YYEEEE. Trimming at V came to 4 bases and at J to 6 bases, leaving 9 bases not matched to a gene. The CDR3 DNA reads as TGTGCCAGCAGCCCGGACAGGGCTCGGGGCGAGCAGTACTTC. Translating it yields CASSPDRARGEQYF.

By its share, this clonotype is medium-sized. V gene TRBV29-1 combines with J gene TRBJ2-2, with D perhaps matching TRBD2 (5 bases). The CDR3 length is 17 residues. The ends were cut back, 7 bases at V and 4 bases at J, with 25 bases in the middle. The germline gives CDR1 SQVTM, CDR2 ANQGSEA. CDR3 DNA: TGCAGCGCTATTTTGCCGGGTAGTGAGGGCCCCACCGGGGAGCTGTTTTTT. Its translation: CSAILPGSEGPTGELFF.

By sample fraction, this clonotype is medium-sized. The chain is built from TRBV5-4 and TRBJ2-3, with 7 bases fitting TRBD1. The V gene end was trimmed by 3 bases and the J gene end by 4 bases; junction bases not matched to a gene: 11. Germline values: CDR1 SGHNT, CDR2 YYREEE (reference sequence). The CDR3 runs to 16 residues. CDR3 in amino acids: CASSSTIRTGADTQYF. CDR3 DNA: TGTGCCAGCAGCTCCACGATCCGAACAGGGGCAGATACGCAGTATTTT.

Concerning this clonotype: This could be a read error, since a much larger clone is one nucleotide away. J is TRBJ1-1 and V is TRBV19; possibly TRBD1 for D (5 bases). The CDR3 loop spans 16 amino acids. Per the germline V gene, CDR1 is LNHDA and CDR2 is SQIVND (reference sequence). The CDR3 loop reads CVSSIEQVRSGTEAFF. Written as DNA, the CDR3 is TGTGTCAGTAGTATAGAACAGGTTCGAAGTGGCACTGAAGCTTTCTTT.

The rearrangement joins TRBV7-9 to TRBJ1-1; the D gene is possibly TRBD1 (5 bases). Per germline, CDR1 SEHNR and CDR2 FQNEAQ (reference sequence). The V end lost 5 bases, the J end lost 10 bases, and 26 bases lay between the germline ends. This CDR3 comprises 16 residues. CDR3 DNA sequence: TGTGCCAGCAGCCCCCCTCGCAGGACAATGGACGGGGGAGCTTTCTTT. Translating gives CASSPPRRTMDGGAFF.

The rearrangement links TRBV7-9 to TRBJ2-5; either TRBD1 or TRBD2 may fit D (6 bases each). The CDR3 runs 16 residues. V was pared by 3 bases and J by 6 bases, with 20 bases between. Germline V gene lookup returns CDR1 SEHNR and CDR2 FQNEAQ (reference sequence). The CDR3 reads CASSLGGHGGAKTQYF. In DNA form, the CDR3 reads TGTGCCAGCAGCTTGGGGGGACATGGGGGCGCGAAGACCCAGTACTTC.

The V call is TRBV12-3 or TRBV12-4, the J call TRBJ2-1; TRBD1 aligns across 9 bases. This CDR3 has 16 residues. The CDR3 DNA reads as TGTGCTAGTGGTTTGGTATTGGGACAGGGTGTAACGGAGCAGTTCTTC. Its translation is CASGLVLGQGVTEQFF.

The chain employs TRBV7-9 and TRBJ2-3; 16 nucleotides line up with TRBD2. This CDR3 region has 18 residues. The germline V gene has CDR1 SEHNR and CDR2 FQNEAQ (reference sequence). V gave up 2 bases and J gave up 7 bases; unmatched junction bases: 9. CDR3 DNA sequence: TGTGCCAGCAGCTTAAGCGGGACTAGCGGGGGGGCGTTTAATACGCAGTATTTT. This gives the protein CASSLSGTSGGAFNTQYF.

This clonotype is medium-sized within its sample. This chain joins TRBV6-1 and TRBJ2-7; 8 bases line up with TRBD1. This CDR3 has 13 amino acids. The V and J ends lost 6 bases and 3 bases, in that order; junction bases with no gene match: 4. Germline V gene data show CDR1 as MNHNS and CDR2 as SASEGT. CDR3 sequence reads: CASRGDRLYEQYF. The DNA for the CDR3 is TGTGCCAGCAGGGGGGACAGGCTCTACGAGCAGTACTTC.

This clonotype was picked up a small number of times. The rearrangement uses TRBV6-6 and TRBJ2-7; TRBD1 might be the D (6 bases). V lost 0 bases to trimming and J lost 3 bases, with 9 bases between them. CDR1 is MNHNY, CDR2 SVGAGI, per germline (reference sequence). The CDR3 has 14 residues. CDR3 protein: CASSYSGQLYEQYV. The CDR3 DNA follows: TGTGCCAGCAGTTACTCCGGACAGCTCTACGAGCAGTACGTC.

This clonotype is medium-sized. J is TRBJ1-2 and V is TRBV29-1, with 7 bases that match TRBD1. This CDR3 is built from 12 residues. The junction had 2 bases not matched to a gene; V was cut back by 3 bases and J by 4 bases. CDR1 is SQVTM and CDR2 is ANQGSEA in the germline V gene. This chain's CDR3 is CSVETGSYGYTF. The CDR3 DNA is TGCAGCGTTGAGACAGGGAGCTATGGCTACACCTTC.